This section outlines one T cell receptor beta chain sequence together with its context. V was pared by 5 bases and J by 3 bases, with 5 bases of the junction left unmatched. In germline, CDR1 is LNHDA, CDR2 SQIVND (reference sequence). The CDR3 is 15 residues long. TCR beta VDJ and CDR3 profiling used genomic DNA as template. Each CDR3 protein gets one entry after TCRdb re-called the reads with MiXCR. Among roughly 58,000 distinct CDR3 sequences listed, less than 65% were seen once. The record originates from a study of CD8+CD57+ T cells in acquired aplastic anemia. This TCR came from a human donor in good health, serving as a control. V is TRBV19 and J is TRBJ2-7; TRBD2 aligns across 12 bases. The sample was sorted CD4+, CD8+, or CD8+CD57+ T cells (not recorded which) from PBMCs. The CDR3 reads CASSSPSGRDYEQYF. Written as DNA, the CDR3 is TGTGCCAGTAGTTCCCCTAGCGGGAGGGACTACGAGCAGTACTTC.